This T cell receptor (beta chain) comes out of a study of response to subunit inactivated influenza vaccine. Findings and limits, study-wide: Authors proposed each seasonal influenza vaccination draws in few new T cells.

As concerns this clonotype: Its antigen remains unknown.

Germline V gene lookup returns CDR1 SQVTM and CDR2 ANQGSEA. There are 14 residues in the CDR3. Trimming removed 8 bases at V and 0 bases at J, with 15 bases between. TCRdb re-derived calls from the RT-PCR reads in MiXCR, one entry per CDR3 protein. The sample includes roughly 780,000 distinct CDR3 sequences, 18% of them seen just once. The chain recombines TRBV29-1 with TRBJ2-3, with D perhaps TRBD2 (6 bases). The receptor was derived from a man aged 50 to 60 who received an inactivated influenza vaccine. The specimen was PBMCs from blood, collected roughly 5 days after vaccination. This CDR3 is CSTGGPGSTDTQYF. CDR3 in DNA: TGCAGCACCGGGGGACCGGGAAGCACAGATACGCAGTATTTT.